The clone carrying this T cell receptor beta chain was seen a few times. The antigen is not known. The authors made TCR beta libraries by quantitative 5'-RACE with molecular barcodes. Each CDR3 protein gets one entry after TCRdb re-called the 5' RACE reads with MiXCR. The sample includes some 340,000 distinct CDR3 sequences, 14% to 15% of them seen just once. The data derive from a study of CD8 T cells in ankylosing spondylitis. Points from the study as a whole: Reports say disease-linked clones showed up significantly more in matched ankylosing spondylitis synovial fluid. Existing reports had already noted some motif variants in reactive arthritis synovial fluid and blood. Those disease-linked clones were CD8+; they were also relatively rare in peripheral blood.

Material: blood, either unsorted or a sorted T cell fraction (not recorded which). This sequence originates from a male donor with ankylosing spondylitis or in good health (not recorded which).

The CDR3 sequence: CSAQRLAGGTDTQYF. Written as DNA, the CDR3 is TGCAGTGCTCAAAGACTAGCGGGGGGCACAGATACGCAGTATTTT. This chain joins TRBV20-1 and TRBJ2-3; 12 bases are shared with TRBD2. The length of the CDR3 is 15 residues. V lost 5 bases, J lost 1 base, and 4 bases stayed unmatched. Germline V CDR1 and CDR2: DFQATT, SNEGSKA (reference sequence).